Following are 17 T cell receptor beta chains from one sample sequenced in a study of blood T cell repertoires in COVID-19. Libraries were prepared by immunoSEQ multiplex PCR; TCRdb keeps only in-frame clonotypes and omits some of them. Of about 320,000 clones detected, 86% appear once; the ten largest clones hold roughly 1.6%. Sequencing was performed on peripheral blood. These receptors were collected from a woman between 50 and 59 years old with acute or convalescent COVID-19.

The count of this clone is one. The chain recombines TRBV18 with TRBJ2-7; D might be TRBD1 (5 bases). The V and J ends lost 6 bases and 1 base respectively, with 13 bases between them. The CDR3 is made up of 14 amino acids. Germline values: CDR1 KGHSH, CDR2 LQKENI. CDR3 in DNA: TGTGCCAGCTCTCGGCCAGGGCCGTCCTACGAGCAGTACTTC. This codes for CASSRPGPSYEQYF.

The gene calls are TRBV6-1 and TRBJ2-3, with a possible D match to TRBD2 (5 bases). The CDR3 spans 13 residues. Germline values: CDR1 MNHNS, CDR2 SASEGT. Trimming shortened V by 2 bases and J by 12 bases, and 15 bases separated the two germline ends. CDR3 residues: CASSEPRARDQYF. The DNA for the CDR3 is TGTGCCAGCAGTGAACCTCGCGCCCGGGATCAGTATTTT.

Here the CDR3 reads CASEEGSGNTIYF. The DNA of the CDR3 is TGTGCCAGCGAGGAGGGTTCTGGAAACACCATATATTTT. The rearrangement uses TRBV7-9 and TRBJ1-3, with D unclear. Germline V lookup: CDR1 SEHNR, CDR2 FQNEAQ (reference sequence). This CDR3 is 13 amino acids long. Deletions cut 8 bases from V and 1 base from J, with 9 bases between. Using reference TRBV7-9 and TRBJ1-3 for the parts outside the CDR3, the full variable domain is DTGVSQNPRHKITKRGQNVTFRCDPISEHNRLYWYRQTLGQGPEFLTYFQNEAQLEKSRLLSDRFSAERPKGSFSTLEIQRTEQGDSAMYLCASEEGSGNTIYFGEGSWLTVV.

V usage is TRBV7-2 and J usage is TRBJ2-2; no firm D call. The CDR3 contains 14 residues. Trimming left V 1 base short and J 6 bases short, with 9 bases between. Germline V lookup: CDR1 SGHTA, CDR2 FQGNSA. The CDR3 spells CASSLDFFSGELFF. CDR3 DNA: TGTGCCAGCAGCTTAGATTTTTTCTCCGGGGAGCTGTTTTTT.

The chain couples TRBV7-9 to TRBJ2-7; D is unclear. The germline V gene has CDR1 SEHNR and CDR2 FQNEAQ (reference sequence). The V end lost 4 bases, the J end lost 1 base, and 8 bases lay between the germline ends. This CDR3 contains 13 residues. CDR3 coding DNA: TGTGCCAGCAGCTCCACAGCTTCCTACGAGCAGTACTTC. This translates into CASSSTASYEQYF.

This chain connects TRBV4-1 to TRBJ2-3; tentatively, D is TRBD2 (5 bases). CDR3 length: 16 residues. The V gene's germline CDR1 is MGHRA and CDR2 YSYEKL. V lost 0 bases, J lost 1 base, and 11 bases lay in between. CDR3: CASSQDRGSGTDTQYF. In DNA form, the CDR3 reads TGCGCCAGCAGCCAAGATAGAGGGAGTGGCACAGATACGCAGTATTTT.

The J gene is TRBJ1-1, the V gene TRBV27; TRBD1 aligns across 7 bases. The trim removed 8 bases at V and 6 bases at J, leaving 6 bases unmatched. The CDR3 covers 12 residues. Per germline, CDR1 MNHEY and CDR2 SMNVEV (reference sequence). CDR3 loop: CASGYRGAEAFF. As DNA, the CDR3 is TGTGCCAGCGGCTACAGGGGCGCTGAAGCTTTCTTT.

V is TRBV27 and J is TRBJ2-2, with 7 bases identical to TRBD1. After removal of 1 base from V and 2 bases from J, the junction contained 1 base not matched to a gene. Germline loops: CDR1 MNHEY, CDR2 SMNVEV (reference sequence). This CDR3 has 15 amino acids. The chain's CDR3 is CASSLYRGNTGELFF. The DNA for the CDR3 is TGTGCCAGCAGTTTATACAGGGGAAACACCGGGGAGCTGTTTTTT.

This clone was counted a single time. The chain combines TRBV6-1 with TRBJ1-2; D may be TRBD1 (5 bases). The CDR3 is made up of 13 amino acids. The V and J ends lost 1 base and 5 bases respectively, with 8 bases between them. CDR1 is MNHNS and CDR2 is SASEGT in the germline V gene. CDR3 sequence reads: CASSEDGGYGYTF. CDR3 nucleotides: TGTGCCAGCAGTGAAGATGGGGGGTATGGCTACACCTTC.

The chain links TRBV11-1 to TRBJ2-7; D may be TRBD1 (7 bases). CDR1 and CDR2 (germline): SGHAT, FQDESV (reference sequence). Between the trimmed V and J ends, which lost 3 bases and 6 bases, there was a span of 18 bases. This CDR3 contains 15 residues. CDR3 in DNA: TGTGCCAGCAGCTTCTCAGACAGGGCGGGGCGCGAGCAGTACTTC. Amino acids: CASSFSDRAGREQYF.

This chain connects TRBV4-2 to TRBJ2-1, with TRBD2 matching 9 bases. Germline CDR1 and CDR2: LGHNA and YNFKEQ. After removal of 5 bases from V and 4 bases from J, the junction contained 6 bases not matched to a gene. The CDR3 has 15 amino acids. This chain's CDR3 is CASSVEAGGYNEQFF. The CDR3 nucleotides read TGTGCCAGCAGCGTCGAAGCGGGAGGTTACAATGAGCAGTTCTTC.

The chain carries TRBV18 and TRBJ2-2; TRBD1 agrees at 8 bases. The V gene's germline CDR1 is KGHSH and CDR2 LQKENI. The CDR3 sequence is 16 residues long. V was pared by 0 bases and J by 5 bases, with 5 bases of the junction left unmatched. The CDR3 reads CASSPPQGALTGELFF. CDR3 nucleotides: TGTGCCAGCTCACCACCGCAGGGGGCGCTGACCGGGGAGCTGTTTTTT.

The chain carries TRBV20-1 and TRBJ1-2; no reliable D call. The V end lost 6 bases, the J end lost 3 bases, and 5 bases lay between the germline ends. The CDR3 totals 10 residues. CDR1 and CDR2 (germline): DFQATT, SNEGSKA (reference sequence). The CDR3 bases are TGCAGTGCGCCGGACTATGGCTACACCTTC. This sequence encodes CSAPDYGYTF.

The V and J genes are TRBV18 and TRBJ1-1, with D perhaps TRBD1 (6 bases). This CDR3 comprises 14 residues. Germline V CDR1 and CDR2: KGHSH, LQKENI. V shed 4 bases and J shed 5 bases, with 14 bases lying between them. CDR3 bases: TGTGCCAGCTCACTTTTCGCAGGGGATACTGAAGCTTTCTTT. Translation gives CASSLFAGDTEAFF. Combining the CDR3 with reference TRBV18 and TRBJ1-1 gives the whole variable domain NAGVMQNPRHLVRRRGQEARLRCSPMKGHSHVYWYRQLPEEGLKFMVYLQKENIIDESGMPKERFSAEFPKEGPSILRIQQVVRGDSAAYFCASSLFAGDTEAFFGQGTRLTVV.

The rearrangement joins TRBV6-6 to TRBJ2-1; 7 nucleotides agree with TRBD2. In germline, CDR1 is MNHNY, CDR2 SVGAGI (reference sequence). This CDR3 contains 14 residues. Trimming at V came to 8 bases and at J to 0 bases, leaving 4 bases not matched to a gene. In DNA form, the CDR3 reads TGTGCCAGCGGGGTAGCGGGCTCCTACAATGAGCAGTTCTTC. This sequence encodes CASGVAGSYNEQFF.

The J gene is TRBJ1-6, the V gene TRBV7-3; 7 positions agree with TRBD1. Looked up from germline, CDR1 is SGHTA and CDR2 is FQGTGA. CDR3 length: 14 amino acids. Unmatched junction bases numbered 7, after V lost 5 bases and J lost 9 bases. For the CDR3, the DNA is TGTGCCAGCAGCCGCGACAGGGTCGGTTCACCCCTCCACTTT. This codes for CASSRDRVGSPLHF.

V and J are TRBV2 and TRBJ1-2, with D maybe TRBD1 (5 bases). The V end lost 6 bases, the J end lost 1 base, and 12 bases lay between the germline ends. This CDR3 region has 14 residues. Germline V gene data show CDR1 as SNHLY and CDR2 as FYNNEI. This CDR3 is CASSQEGINYGYTF. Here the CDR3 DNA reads TGTGCCAGCAGCCAGGAGGGGATTAACTATGGCTACACCTTC.